This T cell receptor beta chain was retrieved from a study of OX40 agonist ivuxolimab in advanced cancers. Background on the study: Patients were about 83% male with ages roughly 20 to 90, mean approximately 58.

Study-level findings and limits: CD4+ and CD8+ T cells in blood underwent clonal expansion by week 6 at 0.1 to 3.0 mg/kg. Relatively little clonal expansion, among the lowest observed, appeared in partial responders at 0.1-3.0 mg/kg.

To note about this clone: The antigen remains undetermined.

Profiling relied on immunoSEQ multiplex PCR, and the TCRdb table lists in-frame clones only, not all of them. The table shows fewer than 85,000 clones, with 85% to 95% occurring only once. The CDR3 contains 14 residues. The V gene's germline CDR1 is LNHDA and CDR2 SQIVND (reference sequence). This receptor was identified in an adult with an advanced solid tumor such as melanoma, head and neck, liver or kidney cancer. The starting material was CD4+ or CD8+ T cells sorted from blood, obtained in a trial of the OX40 agonist ivuxolimab. The chain employs TRBV19 and TRBJ1-1, with a possible D match to TRBD1 (6 bases). CDR3 bases: TGTGCGACAAGTCTAGGGGGGCCGAACACTGAAGCTTTCTTT. Encoded protein: CATSLGGPNTEAFF.